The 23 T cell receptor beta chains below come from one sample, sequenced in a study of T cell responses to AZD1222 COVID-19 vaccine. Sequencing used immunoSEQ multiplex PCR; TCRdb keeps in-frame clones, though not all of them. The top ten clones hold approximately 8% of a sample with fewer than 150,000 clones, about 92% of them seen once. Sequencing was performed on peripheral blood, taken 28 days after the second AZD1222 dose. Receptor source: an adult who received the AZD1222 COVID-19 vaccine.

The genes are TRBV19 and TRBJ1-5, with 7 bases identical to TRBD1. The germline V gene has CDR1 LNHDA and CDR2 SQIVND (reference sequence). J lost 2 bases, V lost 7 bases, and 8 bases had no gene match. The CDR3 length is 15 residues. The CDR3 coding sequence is TGTGCCAGTACCCCAAGGGGGCTCGGCAATCAGCCCCAGCATTTT. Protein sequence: CASTPRGLGNQPQHF. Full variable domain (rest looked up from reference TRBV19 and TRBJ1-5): DGGITQSPKYLFRKEGQNVTLSCEQNLNHDAMYWYRQDPGQGLRLIYYSQIVNDFQKGDIAEGYSVSREKKESFPLTVTSAQKNPTAFYLCASTPRGLGNQPQHFGDGTRLSIL.

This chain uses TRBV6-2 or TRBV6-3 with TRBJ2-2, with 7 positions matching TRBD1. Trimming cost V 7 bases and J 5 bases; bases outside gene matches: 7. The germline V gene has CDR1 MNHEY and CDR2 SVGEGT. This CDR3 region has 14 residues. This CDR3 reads CASTPTGKTGELFF. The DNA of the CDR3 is TGTGCCAGCACCCCGACAGGGAAAACCGGGGAGCTGTTTTTT.

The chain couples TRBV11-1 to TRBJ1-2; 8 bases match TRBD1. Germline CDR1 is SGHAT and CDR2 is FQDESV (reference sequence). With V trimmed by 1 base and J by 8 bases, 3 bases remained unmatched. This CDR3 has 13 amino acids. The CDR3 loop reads CASSLGTGRGYTF. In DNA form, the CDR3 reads TGTGCCAGCAGCTTAGGGACAGGGCGAGGCTACACCTTC.

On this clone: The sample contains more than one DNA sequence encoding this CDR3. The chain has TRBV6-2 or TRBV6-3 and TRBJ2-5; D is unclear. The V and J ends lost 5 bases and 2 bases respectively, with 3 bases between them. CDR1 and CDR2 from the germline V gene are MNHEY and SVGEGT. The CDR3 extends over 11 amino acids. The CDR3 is CASSRQETQYF. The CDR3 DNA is TGTGCCAGCAGTCGGCAAGAGACCCAGTACTTC.

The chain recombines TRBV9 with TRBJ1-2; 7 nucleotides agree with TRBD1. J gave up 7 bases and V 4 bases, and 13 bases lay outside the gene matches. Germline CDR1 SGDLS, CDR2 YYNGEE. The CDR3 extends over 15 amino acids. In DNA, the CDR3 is TGTGCCAGCAGCTTGAGGACAGGAGGCACCCTTGGCTACACCTTC. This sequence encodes CASSLRTGGTLGYTF.

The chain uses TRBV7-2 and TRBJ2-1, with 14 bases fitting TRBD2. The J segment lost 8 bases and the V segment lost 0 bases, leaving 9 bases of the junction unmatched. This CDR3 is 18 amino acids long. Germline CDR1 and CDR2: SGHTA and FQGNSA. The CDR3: CASSLARTSGGTPHEQFF. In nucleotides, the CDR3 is TGTGCCAGCAGCTTAGCGCGGACTAGCGGGGGGACCCCCCATGAGCAGTTCTTC.

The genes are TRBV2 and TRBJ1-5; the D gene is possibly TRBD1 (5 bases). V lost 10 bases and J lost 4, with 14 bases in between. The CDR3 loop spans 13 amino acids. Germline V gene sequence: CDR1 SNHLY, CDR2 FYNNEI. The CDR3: CATGSQGNQPQHF. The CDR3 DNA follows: TGTGCCACCGGGTCCCAGGGTAATCAGCCCCAGCATTTT.

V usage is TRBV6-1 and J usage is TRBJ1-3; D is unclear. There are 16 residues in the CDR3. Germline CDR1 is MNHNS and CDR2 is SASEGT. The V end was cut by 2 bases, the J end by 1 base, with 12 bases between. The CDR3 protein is CASSELLRASGNTIYF. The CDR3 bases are TGTGCCAGCAGTGAATTGTTGAGGGCGTCTGGAAACACCATATATTTT.

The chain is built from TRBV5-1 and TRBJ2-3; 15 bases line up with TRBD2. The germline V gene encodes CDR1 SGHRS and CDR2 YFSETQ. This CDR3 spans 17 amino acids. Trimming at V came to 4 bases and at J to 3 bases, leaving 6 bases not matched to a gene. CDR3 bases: TGCGCCAGCAGCCCCCCAGGGACTAGCGGGAGGACAGATACGCAGTATTTT. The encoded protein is CASSPPGTSGRTDTQYF.

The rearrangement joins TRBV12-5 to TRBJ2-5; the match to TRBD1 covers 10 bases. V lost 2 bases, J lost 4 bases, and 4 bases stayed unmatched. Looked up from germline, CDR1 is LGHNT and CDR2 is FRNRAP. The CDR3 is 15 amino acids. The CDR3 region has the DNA TGTGCTAGTGGTTTGAGGGACAGGGGAGGAGAGACCCAGTACTTC. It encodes CASGLRDRGGETQYF.

CDR3 in DNA: TGTGCCAGCAGCTTATTTCTTAGCGGGAGGAGCACAGATACGCAGTATTTT. Its translation: CASSLFLSGRSTDTQYF. The J gene is TRBJ2-3, the V gene TRBV7-6; TRBD2 matches 10 bases. The CDR3 covers 17 residues. V was clipped by 2 bases and J by 0 bases; unmatched bases: 5. Germline CDR1 and CDR2: SGHVS and FNYEAQ.

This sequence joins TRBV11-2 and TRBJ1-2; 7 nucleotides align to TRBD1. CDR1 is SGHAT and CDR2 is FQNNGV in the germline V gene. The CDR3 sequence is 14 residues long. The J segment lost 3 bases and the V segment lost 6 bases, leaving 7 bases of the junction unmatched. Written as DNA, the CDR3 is TGTGCCAGCAGAAATACAGGGGCTGACTATGGCTACACCTTC. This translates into CASRNTGADYGYTF.

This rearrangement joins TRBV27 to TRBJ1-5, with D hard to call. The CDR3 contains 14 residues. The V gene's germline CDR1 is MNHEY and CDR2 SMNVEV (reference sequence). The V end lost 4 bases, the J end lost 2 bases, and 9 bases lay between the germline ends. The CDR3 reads CASSSSIRNQPQHF. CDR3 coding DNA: TGTGCCAGCAGTTCCAGTATTCGCAATCAGCCCCAGCATTTT.

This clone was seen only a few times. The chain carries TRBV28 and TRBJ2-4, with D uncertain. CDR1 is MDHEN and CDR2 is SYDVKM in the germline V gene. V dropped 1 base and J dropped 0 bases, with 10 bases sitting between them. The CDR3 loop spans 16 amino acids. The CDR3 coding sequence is TGTGCCAGCAGTTTATCCAATTCTCTAGCCAAAAACATTCAGTACTTC. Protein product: CASSLSNSLAKNIQYF.

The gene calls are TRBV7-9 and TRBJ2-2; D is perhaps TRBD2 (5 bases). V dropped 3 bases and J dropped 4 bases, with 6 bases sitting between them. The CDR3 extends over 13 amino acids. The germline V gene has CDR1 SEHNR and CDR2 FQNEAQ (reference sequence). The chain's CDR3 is CASSLRATGELFF. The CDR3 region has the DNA TGTGCCAGCAGCTTGCGGGCCACCGGGGAGCTGTTTTTT.

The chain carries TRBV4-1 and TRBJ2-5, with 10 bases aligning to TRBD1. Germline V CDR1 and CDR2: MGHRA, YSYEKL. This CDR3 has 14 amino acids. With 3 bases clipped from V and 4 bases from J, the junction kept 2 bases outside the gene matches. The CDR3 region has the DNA TGCGCCAGCAGCCAGCGGACAGGGGGAGAGACCCAGTACTTC. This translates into CASSQRTGGETQYF.

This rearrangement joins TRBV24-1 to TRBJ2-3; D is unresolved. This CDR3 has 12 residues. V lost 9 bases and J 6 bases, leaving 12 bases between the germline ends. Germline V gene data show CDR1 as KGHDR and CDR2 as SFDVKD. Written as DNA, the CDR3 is TGTGCCACCGGTACTACTATGGATACGCAGTATTTT. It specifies CATGTTMDTQYF.

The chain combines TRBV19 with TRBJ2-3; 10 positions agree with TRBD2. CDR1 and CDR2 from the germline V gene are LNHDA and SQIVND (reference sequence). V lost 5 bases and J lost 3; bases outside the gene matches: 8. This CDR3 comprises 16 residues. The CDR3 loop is CASSFPSGGLTDTQYF. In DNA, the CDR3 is TGTGCCAGTAGTTTCCCTAGCGGGGGTTTGACAGATACGCAGTATTTT.

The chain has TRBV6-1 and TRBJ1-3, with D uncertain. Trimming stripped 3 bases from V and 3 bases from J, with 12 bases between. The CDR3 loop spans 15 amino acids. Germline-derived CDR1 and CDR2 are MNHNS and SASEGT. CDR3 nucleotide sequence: TGTGCCAGCAGTGAGAGAGGGTTCGGTGGAAACACCATATATTTT. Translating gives CASSERGFGGNTIYF.

The CDR3 reads CASSYEGGRGTEAFF. The CDR3 DNA is TGTGCCAGCAGTTACGAGGGGGGGCGCGGAACTGAAGCTTTCTTT. The V gene is TRBV6-6, the J gene TRBJ1-1; D is perhaps TRBD1 (6 bases). This CDR3 contains 15 residues. Germline V gene data show CDR1 as MNHNY and CDR2 as SVGAGI (reference sequence). Trimming took off 2 bases at V and 5 bases at J, with 15 bases between the two ends.

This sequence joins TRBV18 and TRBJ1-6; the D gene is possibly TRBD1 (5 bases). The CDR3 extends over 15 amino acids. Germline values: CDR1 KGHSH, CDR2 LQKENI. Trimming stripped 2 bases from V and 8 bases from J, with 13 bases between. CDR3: CASSPTQGGYSPLHF. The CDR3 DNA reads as TGTGCCAGCTCACCAACCCAGGGAGGGTATTCACCCCTCCACTTT.

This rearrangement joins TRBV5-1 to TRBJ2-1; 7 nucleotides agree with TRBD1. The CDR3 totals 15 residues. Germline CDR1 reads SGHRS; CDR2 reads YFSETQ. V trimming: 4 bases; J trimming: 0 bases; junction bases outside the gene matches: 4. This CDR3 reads CASSRDSDSYNEQFF. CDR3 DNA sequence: TGCGCCAGCAGCCGGGACAGCGACTCCTACAATGAGCAGTTCTTC.

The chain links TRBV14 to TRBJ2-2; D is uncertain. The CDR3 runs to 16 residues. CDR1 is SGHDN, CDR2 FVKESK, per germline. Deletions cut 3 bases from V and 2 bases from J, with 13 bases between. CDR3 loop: CASSHIKGSNTGELFF. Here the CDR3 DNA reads TGTGCCAGCAGCCATATCAAGGGCTCCAACACCGGGGAGCTGTTTTTT.